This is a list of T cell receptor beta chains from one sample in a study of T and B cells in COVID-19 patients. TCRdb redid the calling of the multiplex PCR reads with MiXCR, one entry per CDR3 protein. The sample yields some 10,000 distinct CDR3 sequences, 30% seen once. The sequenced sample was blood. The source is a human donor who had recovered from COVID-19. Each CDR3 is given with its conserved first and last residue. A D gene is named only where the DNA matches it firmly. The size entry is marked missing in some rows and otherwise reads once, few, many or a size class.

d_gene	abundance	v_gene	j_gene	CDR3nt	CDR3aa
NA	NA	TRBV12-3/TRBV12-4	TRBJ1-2	TGTGCCAGCAGTTTGCACACCTACTATGGCTACACCTTC	CASSLHTYYGYTF
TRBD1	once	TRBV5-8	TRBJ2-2	TGTGCCAGCAGAGGACAGGGAAGGACCGGGGAGCTGTTTTTT	CASRGQGRTGELFF
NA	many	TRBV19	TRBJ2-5	TGTGCCAGTAGTATAGGGGTCCAAGAGACCCAGTACTTC	CASSIGVQETQYF
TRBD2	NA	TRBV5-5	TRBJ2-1	TGTGCCAGCAGCTCCGGGACTAGAGCGGGTGAGCAGTTCTTC	CASSSGTRAGEQFF
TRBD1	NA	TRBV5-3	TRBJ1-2	TGTGCCAGAAGCTTGGATGGTGTGACAGGGGAAGGCTACACCTTC	CARSLDGVTGEGYTF
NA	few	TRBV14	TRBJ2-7	TGTGCCAGCAGTGCCGGGCCCGTTGCCTACGAGCAGTACTTC	CASSAGPVAYEQYF
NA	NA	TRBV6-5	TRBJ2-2	TGTGCCAGCAGTTACTCACCGGGCTGGAACACCGGGGAGCTGTTTTTT	CASSYSPGWNTGELFF
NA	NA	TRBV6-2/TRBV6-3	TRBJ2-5	TGTGCCAGCAGTCCCGGGACAAATCAAGAGACCCAGTACTTC	CASSPGTNQETQYF
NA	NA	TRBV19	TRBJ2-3	TGTGCCAGTAGACAAGTGGGAGATACGCAGTATTTT	CASRQVGDTQYF
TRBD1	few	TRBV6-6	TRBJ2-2	TGTGCGATCGACAGGGGTGCGAACACCGGGGAGCTGTTTTTT	CAIDRGANTGELFF
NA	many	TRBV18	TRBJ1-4	TGTGCCAGCTCACCACCGGGCACAGAGGAAAAACTGTTTTTT	CASSPPGTEEKLFF
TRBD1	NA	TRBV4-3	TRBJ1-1	TGCGCCAGCAGCCAAGGTCCTAGGCCAGGGGGCGACACTGAAGCTTTCTTT	CASSQGPRPGGDTEAFF
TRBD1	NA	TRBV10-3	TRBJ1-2	TGTGCCAGCAGAACAACCGGGACAGCCTATGGCTACACCTTC	CASRTTGTAYGYTF
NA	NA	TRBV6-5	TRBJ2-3	TGTGCCAGCAGCGTAGTCGGAACAGATACGCAGTATTTT	CASSVVGTDTQYF
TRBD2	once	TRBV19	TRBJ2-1	TGTGCCATTAGTAGCGGGGGGGCCTTTAATGAGCAGTTCTTC	CAISSGGAFNEQFF
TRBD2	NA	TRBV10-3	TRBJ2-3	TGTGCCATCAGCCCGCTCGGGGGAGAGGGGACTAGCAGGCTAGATACGCAGTATTTT	CAISPLGGEGTSRLDTQYF
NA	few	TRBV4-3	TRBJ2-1	TGTGCCAGCAGCCAAGAGGCCGGGACAATCTGGGGTGAGCAGTTCTTC	CASSQEAGTIWGEQFF
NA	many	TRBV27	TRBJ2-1	TGTGCCAGCAGACAGGGCGGGGAGCAGTTCTTC	CASRQGGEQFF
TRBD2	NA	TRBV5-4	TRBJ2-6	TGTGCCAGCTTTTCGGGGACTAGCGGGAACTCTGGGGCCAACGTCCTGACTTTC	CASFSGTSGNSGANVLTF
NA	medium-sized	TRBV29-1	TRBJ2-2	TGCAGCGTACAGAACACCGGGGAGCTGTTTTTT	CSVQNTGELFF
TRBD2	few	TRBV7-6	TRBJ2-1	TGTGCCAGCAGCTTAAGGACTAGCGGGAGCAATGAGCAGTTCTTC	CASSLRTSGSNEQFF
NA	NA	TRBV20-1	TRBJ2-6	TGCAGTGCTAGGGCAGGTAGCTCTGGGGCCAACGTCCTGACTTTC	CSARAGSSGANVLTF
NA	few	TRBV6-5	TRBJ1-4	TGTGCCAGCAGTTACTCAGCAGGTCGCGGTAATGAAAAACTGTTTTTT	CASSYSAGRGNEKLFF
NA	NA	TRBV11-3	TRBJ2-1	TGTGCCAGCAGCCCCAACACAGGACCTTACAATGAGCAGTTCTTC	CASSPNTGPYNEQFF
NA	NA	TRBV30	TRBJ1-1	TGTGCCTGGAGTCGGGGACGGGGATTCACTGAAGCTTTCTTT	CAWSRGRGFTEAFF
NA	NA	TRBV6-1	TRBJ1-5	TGTGCCAGCAGTGTACAGGGATTGAGCAATCAGCCCCAGCATTTT	CASSVQGLSNQPQHF
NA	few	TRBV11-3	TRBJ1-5	TGTGCCAGCAGCAAGAGTAGCAATCAGCCCCAGCATTTT	CASSKSSNQPQHF
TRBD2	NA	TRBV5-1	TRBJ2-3	TGCGCCAGCAGCTTGTATCCAGCGGGAGTACCAGATACGCAGTATTTT	CASSLYPAGVPDTQYF
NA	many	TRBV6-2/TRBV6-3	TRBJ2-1	TGTGCCAGCAGTTACTCGATGGCTAGCGATGAGCAGTTCTTC	CASSYSMASDEQFF
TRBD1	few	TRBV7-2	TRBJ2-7	TGTGCCAGCAGCTCCTACAGGGGCTCCTACGAGCAGTACTTC	CASSSYRGSYEQYF
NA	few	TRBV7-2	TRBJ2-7	TGTGCCAGCAGCTTATCTCAAAGGGCGGGCGAGCAGTACTTC	CASSLSQRAGEQYF
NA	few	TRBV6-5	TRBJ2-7	TGTGCCAGCAGTTTTAGAGCCGCCGCATCCCCAACTAGGAGCTCCTACGAGCAGTACTTC	CASSFRAAASPTRSSYEQYF
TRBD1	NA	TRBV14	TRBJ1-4	TGTGCCAGCAGGGACAGGGCCACCACCAAACTGTTTTTT	CASRDRATTKLFF
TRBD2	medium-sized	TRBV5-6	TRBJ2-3	TGTGCCAGCAGCTTGGCCATCGGGAGGGCAGATACGCAGTATTTT	CASSLAIGRADTQYF
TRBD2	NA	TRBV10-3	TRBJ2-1	TGTGCCATCAGTGAGTCGGCTAGCGGGGGGAGCTCCTACAATGAGCAGTTCTTC	CAISESASGGSSYNEQFF
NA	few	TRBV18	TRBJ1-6	TGTGCCAGCTCACCGGATAGGGGAAGGATTTCACCCCTCCACTTT	CASSPDRGRISPLHF
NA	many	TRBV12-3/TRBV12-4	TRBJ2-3	TGTGCCAGCAGTTACGGACAGCAAGATACGCAGTATTTT	CASSYGQQDTQYF
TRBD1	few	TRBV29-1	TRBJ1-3	TGCAGCGCCGGGACAGGGGAGGCTGGAAACACCATATATTTT	CSAGTGEAGNTIYF
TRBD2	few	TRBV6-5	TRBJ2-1	TGTGCCAGCAGTTACTTCCGGCGGCGGGAGCAGGGCAATGAGCAGTTCTTC	CASSYFRRREQGNEQFF
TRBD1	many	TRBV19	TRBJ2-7	TGTGCCAGTAGTACCCAACAGGGGGTGTACGAGCAGTACTTC	CASSTQQGVYEQYF
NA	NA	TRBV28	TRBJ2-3	TGTGCCAGCAGTTTGTTTAGGTCGGCTGGAGGGCCCTCAGATACGCAGTATTTT	CASSLFRSAGGPSDTQYF
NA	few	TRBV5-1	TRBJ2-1	TGCGCCAGCAGCTTGGCCAGCGAGGAGCAGTTCTTC	CASSLASEEQFF
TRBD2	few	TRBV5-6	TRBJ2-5	TGTGCCAGCAGTCAATTAGAAGGACTAGCGGGAGTAGGGGTGGAGACCCAGTACTTC	CASSQLEGLAGVGVETQYF
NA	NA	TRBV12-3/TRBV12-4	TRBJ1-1	TGTGCCAGCACCGTACAGGTGAACACTGAAGCTTTCTTT	CASTVQVNTEAFF
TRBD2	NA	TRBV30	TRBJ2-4	TGTGCCTGGAGGACGTACCCGGGACTAGCCATAGCCAAAAACATTCAGTACTTC	CAWRTYPGLAIAKNIQYF
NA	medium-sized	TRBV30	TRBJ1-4	TGTGCCTGGAGTGTAGGCAGGGGAGGTGAAAAACTGTTTTTT	CAWSVGRGGEKLFF
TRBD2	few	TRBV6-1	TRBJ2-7	TGTGCCAGCAGTGAGCCTTCTAGCGGGACAAGCTCCTACGAGCAGTACTTC	CASSEPSSGTSSYEQYF
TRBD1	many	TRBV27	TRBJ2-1	TGTGCCAGCAGTGGGGACAGGGCCATTGAGCAGTTCTTC	CASSGDRAIEQFF
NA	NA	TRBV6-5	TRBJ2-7	TGTGCCAGCAGCCCCGGACAGCCCGAGCAGTACTTC	CASSPGQPEQYF
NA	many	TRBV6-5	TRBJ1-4	TGTGCCAGCAGTCCCACAGGTTCCCGGGGGGAAAAACTGTTTTTT	CASSPTGSRGEKLFF
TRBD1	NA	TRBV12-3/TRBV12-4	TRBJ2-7	TGTGCCAGCAAAGGGGCCGGGACAGGGCATTACGAGCAGTACTTC	CASKGAGTGHYEQYF